What follows is one TCR beta chain and its context. This record comes from a study of blood T cells in healthy people across ages. A second PCR, run for about 6 to 12 cycles, used a sample-barcoded 5' primer plus a J-beta primer mix. TCRdb passed the 5' RACE reads through MiXCR, listing each CDR3 protein once. The sample yields some 1,800,000 distinct CDR3 sequences, about two fifths seen once. Sequencing was carried out using blood. This receptor was taken from a human donor in good health.

CDR3: CASSFDRGHGYTF. DNA of the CDR3: TGCGCCAGCAGCTTCGACAGGGGGCATGGCTACACCTTC. The chain employs TRBV5-1 and TRBJ1-2, with TRBD1 identical over 10 bases. V was pared by 2 bases and J by 6 bases, with 1 base of the junction left unmatched. CDR1 SGHRS and CDR2 YFSETQ come from the germline V gene. The CDR3 has 13 residues.